This T cell receptor (beta chain) is from a study of cytomegalovirus exposure and HLA in healthy donors (dated by TCRdb to the late 2010s). Turning to the overall study: In an earlier analysis of 587 of the donors, 276 Gb of sequence data and approximately 100 million unique TCR beta sequences from about 180 million T cells were reported. Rather than drawing on any new phenotypic data, the later analysis identified candidate immune exposures from TCR beta sequences and the way those sequences occurred across donors. Along with the approximately 700-subject first cohort, a separate validation cohort of over a hundred different subjects was used. Alongside the repertoire data, information on donor age, sex, ethnicity and CMV serostatus was compiled. Roughly five DR-DQ haplotypes were handled as single units for association and clustering, since linkage in the cohort was strong. Using immunosequencing, the study profiled T cell repertoires from about 620 subjects and related those repertoires to cytomegalovirus serostatus. The study combined high-throughput TCR immunosequencing, statistical association of individual TCRs with disease status, and machine learning to predict cytomegalovirus infection status. The study aimed to test whether cataloging public T cell receptors could reveal signatures of past pathogen exposure. Every discovery cohort repertoire had been produced on one sequencing platform. A later genetic analysis took genome-wide SNP genotypes for about 65% of the 666 donors and used that subset as a discovery cohort. Class I and class II HLA loci were covered by the typing at four-digit resolution. Across some 400 genotyped donors of the cohort, an average of approximately 240,000 unique TCR beta nucleotide sequences per donor were sequenced, and roughly a sixth of those sequences were non-productive. Roughly 300 gigabases of sequencing data and 70 million to 85 million unique TCR sequences were included in an early release covering 550 to 800 HLA-typed donors. The genetic ancestry cluster associated with self-reported Caucasian donors included roughly four fifths of the 398 genotyped donors. An earlier analysis of 587 of the donors applied high-throughput TCR beta sequencing to assess whether each TCR beta V gene segment acted as functional or pseudogenic. A later analysis re-analyzed previously published TCR beta repertoires from 660 or so donors and added high-resolution HLA genotyping to study TCR occurrence patterns. Typing coverage varied by locus: roughly 629-640 donors for A, B, C, DRB1 and DQB1; under 550 for DQA1; more than 600 for DPA1; roughly 450 for DPB1. The study at large found these results: In a later analysis, TCR association rates were found to vary across HLA loci, with the most associated TCRs seen for DRB1 alleles and the fewest for HLA-C alleles. It was suggested by the authors that the approach could potentially be generalized to other disease states and immunological phenotypes. A later genetic analysis associated a missense DCLRE1C variant with V-gene and J-gene trimming of TCR beta chains, and an independent cohort replicated the association. Sequencing depth was assumed to be roughly uniform across donors in the presence/absence analyses, though that assumption may not hold. Several of the top co-occurrence clusters appeared to be linked to parvovirus B19, influenza, CMV and Epstein-Barr virus, according to a later analysis. Strong co-occurrence of HLA alleles, especially DR and DQ, made assigning TCR associations to individual alleles difficult. In a later genetic analysis, fewer N-insertions in productive TCRs were reported among donors in an Asian-associated ancestry cluster than the roughly 700-donor mean. Across donors, most TCR sequences were observed very rarely, whereas some public TCRs were present in many individuals. The classifier was reported to diagnose cytomegalovirus status with high specificity and sensitivity in both the original and validation cohorts. An earlier analysis of around 500 of the donors showed that most TCR beta V segments appeared in productive rearrangements either about 87% or about 30% of the time, which broadly matched IMGT annotations. Compared with equally common non-associated chains, HLA-associated TCR beta chains in a later analysis were more clonally expanded and had lower generation probabilities. A further reported finding was that TCR beta sequences accurately predicted the HLA-A and HLA-B alleles for most subjects in the first cohort. A few of the identified cytomegalovirus-associated TCR beta chains were confirmed in vitro to be specific for cytomegalovirus antigens. The earlier analysis of nearly 600 of the donors excluded over 15 rarely observed V segments, including chromosome 9 orphons, because counts were too low. In the study, 150 to 200 TCR beta chains were listed as associated with cytomegalovirus. Linkage disequilibrium might explain the correlated functional status among segregating V segments, but an unknown experimental factor could not be excluded. In this cohort, only TCR beta chains were sequenced, and detectable features were limited by the absence of alpha or paired-chain data. Because some donors lacked HLA typing at each locus, the association tests relied only on the typed subset. A cluster of highly shared sequence variants was judged likely to be a technical artifact of the sequencing pipeline. In a later analysis, most CMV-associated TCR beta chains were found to appear HLA-restricted, with HLA associations seemingly driven largely by CMV exposure. For the cohort, immune exposure information was limited to CMV serostatus. A later analysis associated about 17,000 TCR beta sequences with specific HLA alleles at a false discovery rate of 0.05. The 87-base-pair reads could not distinguish some IMGT-functional V segments, including TRBV6-2 and TRBV6-3, so those segments were excluded.

Library generation was performed with the immunoSEQ multiplex PCR assay. A mixture of 60 forward primers for TCR Vbeta segments and 13 reverse primers for TCR Jbeta segments was used in the multiplex PCR. The CDR3 region of rearranged TCR beta genes was amplified from genomic DNA with a multiplex PCR assay. The amplified TCR beta libraries were sequenced on the Illumina HiSeq System as 87-base-pair reads. On the study's bioinformatics: Across the 670 or so repertoires, a later analysis counted 60 million to 90 million unique TCR beta chains, around 11 million of which were shared by at least two donors. Raw reads were error-corrected and collapsed into unique sequences by a nearest-neighbor algorithm in which closely related sequences were merged to remove PCR and sequencing errors. V, D and J gene segments were assigned by aligning CDR3 sequences to IMGT reference sequences. For a sequence to be retained, a match of at least six nucleotides was required to both a V gene segment and a J gene segment. A rearrangement was called productive if the CDR3 had no stop codons and remained in frame with V and J, and every other rearrangement was called non-productive. CDR3 was defined by IMGT convention, running from the second conserved V-encoded cysteine to the conserved J-encoded phenylalanine. The earlier analysis of 587 of the donors excluded any sequence lacking an unambiguous match to a single V gene segment. In an earlier analysis of approximately 560 of the donors, a V segment was called functional when productive rearrangements were above 56.7%, and segregating when the standard deviation between donors exceeded 5%. A statistical classification framework was built to diagnose cytomegalovirus status from the catalog of TCR beta chain sequences. In a later analysis, V and J genes were assigned by comparing TCR nucleotide sequences against IMGT/GENE-DB human TR gene sequences. The TCRdist pipeline was used in a later analysis to assign CDR3 sequences and most-parsimonious VDJ recombination scenarios. In a later analysis, each TCR beta chain was defined by its CDR3 amino acid sequence together with its V-gene family, and reads lacking a unique V-gene family were excluded. As a way to deal with suspected cross-contamination and a sequencing artifact, a later analysis dropped hundreds of nucleotide sequences that were highly shared and had low generation probability. In a later analysis, a clonal expansion index was calculated for each public chain from normalized within-repertoire ranks of inferred template counts. In a later analysis, generation probabilities were computed with a VDJ recombination model fitted to out-of-frame rearrangements, and the resulting probabilities were checked against IGoR. In a later analysis, hypergeometric tests were used to score TCR-TCR, TCR-HLA and TCR-CMV co-occurrence, with a repertoire-size bias correction applied to TCR pairs. A later analysis estimated false discovery rates by permuting HLA or CMV assignments 20 times. In a later analysis, co-occurring TCRs were grouped using DBSCAN, and TCRdist sequence similarity was added for clustering within HLA-allele-positive subsets. Repertoires with fewer than 30,000 or more than 120,000 public chains, plus five repertoires with anomalous nucleotide sharing, were excluded from co-occurrence clustering. In TCRdb, the immuneACCESS table is reduced to in-frame sequences with V and J assigned. These tables do not hold every clone; where another copy was compared, an unresolved V gene accounts for under half, and the others remain unexplained. V and J calls and clone size are as listed in that table; D and trimming were resolved from the DNA. This sample holds over 140,000 clones; 75% to 85% were observed only once. The leading ten clones occupy about 2.2% of the sample.

In total, approximately 700 healthy bone marrow donors made up the cohort. At the time of sampling, every cohort member was nominally healthy, though immune exposures that went unrecorded were likely present. The donor was CMV seronegative and was included in the group of hundreds of seronegative cohort members. A peripheral blood sample was provided by each donor, and peripheral blood mononuclear cells were used for TCR beta sequencing. Genomic DNA was extracted from the blood cell samples with the Qiagen DNeasy Blood Extraction Kit. CDR1 and CDR2 are read off the germline V gene as SGHAT and FQNNGV. The CDR3 has 14 amino acids, counting the end cysteine and phenylalanine. Only the CDR3 region is kept as DNA, spanning 42 bases read in frame from base 1. Comment on this clone: Its antigen is currently not known. An end of the junction differs from the germline gene, which may be a read error.

This receptor was obtained from a man aged 50 to 59 in good health and CMV-seronegative. The chain is made from TRBV11-2 and TRBJ2-5, with the D gene uncertain. Sequenced: PBMCs. In nucleotide form, the sequence is TGTGCCAGCAGCTTAGGGGCTAACCACGAGACCCAGTACTTC. This translates into CASSLGANHETQYF.